These 15 T cell receptor beta chains originate from one sample sequenced in a study of patients and donors after allogeneic stem cell transplantation. One entry per CDR3 protein, called by TCRdb with MiXCR from the RT-PCR reads. This sample has hundreds of thousands of distinct CDR3 sequences, with roughly 17% found just once. Input material: blood, either unsorted or a sorted T cell fraction (not recorded which). These receptors were obtained from a human donor who was either an allogeneic HSCT recipient or a stem cell or donor lymphocyte infusion donor (not recorded which). It is not recorded whose cells these are; they may come from a transplant donor.

This clonotype has more than one count but fewer than ten. V gene TRBV19 combines with J gene TRBJ2-5, with D perhaps matching TRBD1 (5 bases). Trimming pared 4 bases from V and 7 bases from J, leaving 13 bases between. There are 13 residues in the CDR3. Germline V CDR1 and CDR2: LNHDA, SQIVND (reference sequence). CDR3 in DNA: TGTGCCAGTAGTACCAGGGAAGGGTCGACCCAGTACTTC. Translated: CASSTREGSTQYF.

The sample holds a few counts of this clonotype. The V call is TRBV20-1, the J call TRBJ1-2, with D possibly matching TRBD1 (5 bases). Germline CDR1 is DFQATT and CDR2 is SNEGSKA (reference sequence). Trimming shortened V by 6 bases and J by 2 bases, and 13 bases separated the two germline ends. The CDR3 contains 13 residues. The CDR3 sequence: CSAVEGQNYGYTF. The CDR3 DNA follows: TGCAGTGCGGTAGAGGGGCAAAACTATGGCTACACCTTC.

This clonotype was recorded at least ten times. The chain links TRBV4-1 to TRBJ2-7, with a tentative D call TRBD2 (6 bases). V dropped 1 base and J dropped 1 base, with 11 bases sitting between them. CDR3 size: 15 residues. Germline CDR1 reads MGHRA; CDR2 reads YSYEKL. The CDR3 sequence is CASSQGASVSYEQYF. The CDR3 DNA sequence: TGCGCCAGCAGCCAAGGGGCTAGCGTTTCCTACGAGCAGTACTTC.

This clonotype has just a few counts. The V and J genes are TRBV20-1 and TRBJ1-6; 7 positions match TRBD1. V trimming: 0 bases; J trimming: 6 bases; junction bases outside the gene matches: 5. This CDR3 has 15 residues. Germline CDR1 reads DFQATT; CDR2 reads SNEGSKA (reference sequence). The chain's CDR3 is CSAREAGGSNSPLHF. The CDR3 region has the DNA TGCAGTGCTAGAGAGGCAGGGGGTTCTAATTCACCCCTCCACTTT.

This clonotype was seen a handful of times. The V call is TRBV3-1, the J call TRBJ2-2; 11 positions match TRBD2. CDR3 length: 15 amino acids. V shed 4 bases and J 4 bases; nucleotides not matched to a gene: 2. Germline CDR1 LGHDT, CDR2 YNNKEL (reference sequence). CDR3 amino acids: CASSRGTSGTGELFF. As DNA, the CDR3 is TGTGCCAGCAGCCGTGGGACTAGCGGCACCGGGGAGCTGTTTTTT.

This clonotype was recorded a few times. V usage is TRBV4-3 and J usage is TRBJ2-3, with D maybe TRBD2 (5 bases). The V gene lost 0 bases and the J gene lost 4 bases, with 14 bases spanning the gap. The CDR3 runs 16 residues. Germline CDR1 LGHNA, CDR2 YSLEER. The CDR3 DNA reads TGCGCCAGCAGCCAAGAATTTCGATTGAGGGCAGATACGCAGTATTTT. It is translated as CASSQEFRLRADTQYF.

The chain has TRBV7-8 and TRBJ1-2; 9 bases map to TRBD1. The CDR3 loop spans 14 amino acids. Germline-derived CDR1 and CDR2 are SGHVS and FQNEAQ. Trimming at V came to 5 bases and at J to 3 bases, leaving 4 bases not matched to a gene. The CDR3 DNA sequence: TGTGCCAGCAGCGGGACAGGGATTCACTATGGCTACACCTTC. Its translation: CASSGTGIHYGYTF.

In this sample, this clonotype turned up a few times. The CDR3 DNA follows: TGTGCCAGCTGCTGGGGGAGTGGGGCTGAAGCTTTCTTT. It encodes CASCWGSGAEAFF. V usage is TRBV25-1 and J usage is TRBJ1-1; weak D call: TRBD1 (5 bases). Germline CDR1 MGHDK, CDR2 SYGVNS. V dropped 8 bases and J dropped 6 bases, with 16 bases sitting between them. The length of the CDR3 is 13 residues.

This clonotype was seen more than once but under ten times. The J gene is TRBJ2-3, the V gene TRBV7-9; TRBD1 aligns across 9 bases. V was clipped by 4 bases and J by 3 bases; unmatched bases: 5. The CDR3 extends over 15 amino acids. Germline V lookup: CDR1 SEHNR, CDR2 FQNEAQ (reference sequence). CDR3 sequence (DNA): TGTGCCAGCAGCTCCGGGACAGGGCGGACAGATACGCAGTATTTT. Translated: CASSSGTGRTDTQYF.

In its sample, this clonotype was seen a few times. J is TRBJ2-3 and V is TRBV4-3; D might be TRBD1 (6 bases). V lost 2 bases to trimming and J lost 5 bases, with 8 bases between them. The CDR3 consists of 13 residues. Germline V CDR1 and CDR2: LGHNA, YSLEER. The CDR3 loop is CASSQTGRDTQYF. CDR3 in DNA: TGCGCCAGCAGCCAAACAGGGCGAGATACGCAGTATTTT.

This clonotype was counted ten times or more. The chain recombines TRBV5-1 with TRBJ1-1; 8 bases fit TRBD1. Looked up from germline, CDR1 is SGHRS and CDR2 is YFSETQ. The CDR3 spans 15 residues. V shed 4 bases and J 0 bases; nucleotides not matched to a gene: 5. The CDR3 loop reads CASSGQGAMNTEAFF. Here the CDR3 DNA reads TGCGCCAGCAGCGGGCAGGGGGCTATGAACACTGAAGCTTTCTTT.

This clonotype was detected a few times. This chain links TRBV3-1 with TRBJ1-5; no clear D. The CDR3 spans 13 residues. Trimming took 4 bases from V and 7 from J, leaving 11 bases between them. The germline V gene encodes CDR1 LGHDT and CDR2 YNNKEL (reference sequence). CDR3 nucleotide sequence: TGTGCCAGCAGCCCGCCCGGGTACCAGCCCCAGCATTTT. This sequence encodes CASSPPGYQPQHF.

This clonotype was seen only a few times. The V gene is TRBV5-1, the J gene TRBJ2-3; 10 nucleotides line up with TRBD2. Germline V gives CDR1 SGHRS, CDR2 YFSETQ. J gave up 0 bases and V 4 bases, and 8 bases lay outside the gene matches. This CDR3 region has 17 residues. The CDR3 sequence: CASSPRTSGPSTDTQYF. CDR3 DNA sequence: TGCGCCAGCAGCCCCCGGACTAGCGGTCCTAGCACAGATACGCAGTATTTT.

This clonotype was detected only a few times. V gene TRBV9 combines with J gene TRBJ1-2; D not resolved. CDR1 is SGDLS, CDR2 YYNGEE, per germline. CDR3 length equals 14 residues. Trimming took off 2 bases at V and 2 bases at J, with 10 bases between the two ends. The CDR3 bases are TGTGCCAGCAGCGTGGGCCAGGAGAACTATGGCTACACCTTC. Translation gives CASSVGQENYGYTF. The full variable domain, rest sourced from reference TRBV9 and TRBJ1-2, is DSGVTQTPKHLITATGQRVTLRCSPRSGDLSVYWYQQSLDQGLQFLIQYYNGEERAKGNILERFSAQQFPDLHSELNLSSLELGDSALYFCASSVGQENYGYTFGSGTRLTVV.

This clonotype was counted only a few times. V gene TRBV6-5 combines with J gene TRBJ1-2, with TRBD1 matching over 8 bases. J was trimmed by 8 bases and V by 6 bases; bases with no gene match: 2. Germline CDR1 reads MNHEY; CDR2 reads SVGAGI. CDR3 length: 11 residues. The CDR3 spells CASRQGEGYTF. In DNA, the CDR3 is TGTGCCAGCAGACAGGGGGAGGGCTACACCTTC.